The sequence of this T cell receptor beta chain was determined in a study of metastatic and nonmetastatic thyroid tumors. Study summary: A comparison of repertoires was made across blood and tumor or nodule tissue from malignant and benign thyroid patients.

Per the study methods: CDR3 was compared across clinicopathological groups, and the resulting differences were used to build a distant-metastasis classifier for papillary thyroid cancer. TCRdb re-clonotyped the PCR reads through MiXCR. The V and J calls reflect TCRdb's pipeline rather than the authors' work. The sample yields tens of thousands of clones, about 15% seen once. Study findings and constraints: Relative to benign nodules, malignant thyroid tumors were reportedly characterized by significantly elevated TCR beta diversity in blood and tumor.

As for this clone: Its antigen is unknown.

Each patient came to thyroid surgery without any prior treatment (of any kind). The sequencing input was blood. This receptor was taken from a female donor with papillary thyroid cancer or a benign thyroid nodule (not recorded which). Some clones in this sample may be carry-over from other donors' samples.

Here the CDR3 DNA reads TGTGCCAGAAGTGTTTACCGGGAAACTGAAGCTTTCTTT. Its translation: CARSVYRETEAFF. The J gene is TRBJ1-1, the V gene TRBV12-3 or TRBV12-4; no clear D. This CDR3 is 13 amino acids long. With 9 bases removed from V and 5 bases from J, the gap between germline ends came to 16 bases.